This TCR beta chain was retrieved from a study of blood T cell repertoires in COVID-19. Turning to the study itself: The United States, Italy and Spain provided the acute and convalescent COVID-19 samples. From T cells, B-cell-depleted T cells, or PBMCs came the material, which was cDNA or gDNA.

This clone occurred once. Here immunoSEQ multiplex PCR was the method, and the copy in TCRdb shows in-frame clones only, minus some. Among about 44,000 clones listed, about 81% were seen once. The germline gives CDR1 SGHTA, CDR2 FQGTGA. Deletions cut 5 bases from V and 2 bases from J, with 13 bases between. The CDR3 has 15 amino acids. J is TRBJ2-1 and V is TRBV7-3; possible D gene TRBD2, 6 bases. Specimen: peripheral blood. This sequence originates from a human donor in a cohort sampled during active COVID-19. The CDR3 DNA reads as TGTGCCAGCAGCCCTCTTACGGGGGCCTACAATGAGCAGTTCTTC. Its translation: CASSPLTGAYNEQFF.